The 29 T cell receptor beta chains presented below share a single source sample, sequenced in a study of OX40 agonist ivuxolimab in advanced cancers. Some clones are missing from TCRdb's copy, which holds only in-frame ones; the method was immunoSEQ multiplex PCR. The sample lists some 70,000 clones; around 93% were seen once. Sequenced here: CD4+ or CD8+ T cells sorted from blood, sampled in a trial of the OX40 agonist ivuxolimab. These receptors came from an adult with an advanced solid tumor such as melanoma, head and neck, liver or kidney cancer.

The chain combines TRBV27 with TRBJ2-7; unclear D gene. CDR1 and CDR2 from the germline V gene are MNHEY and SMNVEV (reference sequence). The CDR3 is 14 amino acids. V dropped 0 bases and J dropped 4 bases, with 10 bases sitting between them. This CDR3 reads CASSLSLLGYEQYF. The CDR3 DNA reads as TGTGCCAGCAGTTTATCGCTTCTAGGGTACGAGCAGTACTTC.

The sample holds a few counts of this clone. The chain couples TRBV7-2 to TRBJ1-2; D unclear. With 4 bases removed from V and 8 bases from J, the gap between germline ends came to 11 bases. CDR3 length: 12 residues. Germline V CDR1 and CDR2: SGHTA, FQGNSA. For the CDR3, the DNA is TGTGCCAGCAGCTCCAAGGGTTGGGGCTACACCTTC. Translation gives CASSSKGWGYTF.

V and J are TRBV5-1 and TRBJ1-6, with D perhaps matching TRBD1 (6 bases). Germline V gene sequence: CDR1 SGHRS, CDR2 YFSETQ. This CDR3 contains 15 residues. The V gene lost 3 bases and the J gene lost 9 bases, with 16 bases spanning the gap. The CDR3 nucleotides are TGCGCCAGCAGCTGGGGACACATCCCGGGTTCACCCCTCCACTTT. It yields the protein CASSWGHIPGSPLHF.

The rearrangement links TRBV4-1 to TRBJ2-7, with unresolved D. V was pared by 5 bases and J by 6 bases, with 14 bases between. CDR1 and CDR2 from the germline V gene are MGHRA and YSYEKL. This CDR3 is 13 amino acids long. CDR3 nucleotides: TGCGCCAGCAGCGTCCTTCGGGCAGGCGAGCAGTACTTC. Translation gives CASSVLRAGEQYF.

V gene TRBV2 combines with J gene TRBJ2-3, with D perhaps TRBD1 (5 bases). This CDR3 region has 14 residues. Germline V gene lookup returns CDR1 SNHLY and CDR2 FYNNEI. Trimming took off 6 bases at V and 6 bases at J, with 16 bases between the two ends. CDR3 coding DNA: TGTGCCAGCAGGGGGCAGACCACGTCGGATACGCAGTATTTT. The encoded protein is CASRGQTTSDTQYF. Drawing the rest from reference TRBV2 and TRBJ2-3, the complete variable domain is EPEVTQTPSHQVTQMGQEVILRCVPISNHLYFYWYRQILGQKVEFLVSFYNNEISEKSEIFDDQFSVERPDGSNFTLKIRSTKLEDSAMYFCASRGQTTSDTQYFGPGTRLTVL.

This clone was observed once. The chain couples TRBV10-2 to TRBJ2-1; 12 nucleotides agree with TRBD2. The V gene's germline CDR1 is WSHSY and CDR2 SAAADI. This CDR3 spans 19 amino acids. Germline trimming cut 3 bases from V and 6 bases from J; bases unmatched to any gene: 15. CDR3 in DNA: TGCGCCAGCAGTGAATTTTGGGGCCGACTAGCGGGAGTGCCCAATGAGCAGTTCTTC. It codes for CASSEFWGRLAGVPNEQFF.

The genes are TRBV7-3 and TRBJ2-3; 8 bases are shared with TRBD2. Germline CDR1 and CDR2: SGHTA and FQGTGA. V lost 8 bases, J lost 10 bases, and 11 bases stayed unmatched. The CDR3 runs to 13 residues. CDR3 nucleotide sequence: TGTGCCAGCTCGGGAGGGGTCAATACGGCGCAGTATTTT. Its translation: CASSGGVNTAQYF. Based on the CDR3 plus reference TRBV7-3 and TRBJ2-3, the full variable domain is GAGVSQTPSNKVTEKGKYVELRCDPISGHTALYWYRQSLGQGPEFLIYFQGTGAADDSGLPNDRFFAVRPEGSVSTLKIQRTERGDSAVYLCASSGGVNTAQYFGPGTRLTVL.

The V gene is TRBV7-6, the J gene TRBJ2-2, with 11 bases lining up with TRBD2. From germline, CDR1 is SGHVS and CDR2 FNYEAQ. Unmatched junction bases numbered 3, after V lost 6 bases and J lost 0 bases. This CDR3 has 16 amino acids. CDR3 sequence (DNA): TGTGCCAGCAGACAGACTAGCGGGGCGAACACCGGGGAGCTGTTTTTT. Its translation is CASRQTSGANTGELFF.

The rearrangement joins TRBV6-1 to TRBJ1-2, with TRBD1 matching over 7 bases. Germline CDR1 and CDR2: MNHNS and SASEGT. V gave up 7 bases and J gave up 4 bases; unmatched junction bases: 6. The CDR3 has 13 residues. The CDR3 reads CASTSQGVYGYTF. The CDR3 DNA reads as TGTGCCAGCACCAGTCAGGGGGTCTATGGCTACACCTTC.

The V and J genes are TRBV11-2 and TRBJ1-5; 7 bases fit TRBD1. Germline V gives CDR1 SGHAT, CDR2 FQNNGV. This CDR3 comprises 15 residues. The V segment lost 3 bases and the J segment 5 bases; nucleotides outside the gene matches: 7. The CDR3 DNA reads as TGTGCCAGCAGCTTTGGAGACAGGGCCGATCAGCCCCAGCATTTT. Protein product: CASSFGDRADQPQHF.

The CDR3 spells CAIGTESNYGYTF. CDR3 nucleotides: TGTGCCATCGGGACGGAATCTAACTATGGCTACACCTTC. V is TRBV10-3 and J is TRBJ1-2; maybe TRBD1 (5 bases). Deletions cut 8 bases from V and 0 bases from J, with 10 bases between. From germline, CDR1 is ENHRY and CDR2 SYGVKD. The CDR3 consists of 13 residues.

The chain links TRBV6-1 to TRBJ2-7, with D possibly matching TRBD2 (6 bases). The V end lost 6 bases, the J end lost 2 bases, and 14 bases lay between the germline ends. The germline V gene encodes CDR1 MNHNS and CDR2 SASEGT. This CDR3 contains 14 residues. In nucleotides, the CDR3 is TGTGCCAGCAGGGGAGGTCGGGGAGCCTACGAGCAGTACTTC. Encoded protein: CASRGGRGAYEQYF.

The J gene is TRBJ1-4, the V gene TRBV29-1; D may be TRBD1 (5 bases). This CDR3 region has 13 residues. Between the trimmed V and J ends, which lost 6 bases and 7 bases, there was a span of 15 bases. Germline assignment: CDR1 SQVTM and CDR2 ANQGSEA. CDR3: CSVTGPGSEKLFF. The DNA for the CDR3 is TGCAGCGTAACAGGACCAGGGAGTGAAAAACTGTTTTTT.

The chain recombines TRBV5-1 with TRBJ2-3, with 9 bases aligning to TRBD1. The junction had 16 bases not matched to a gene; V was cut back by 6 bases and J by 5 bases. Per the germline V gene, CDR1 is SGHRS and CDR2 is YFSETQ. The CDR3 covers 17 residues. Here the CDR3 DNA reads TGCGCCAGCACCCCTCCGTTGGGGACAGGGTCCGGAGATACGCAGTATTTT. This gives the protein CASTPPLGTGSGDTQYF.

DNA for the CDR3: TGTGCCAGCAGGCAGCATTACGAGCAGTACTTC. Protein product: CASRQHYEQYF. The V and J genes are TRBV5-8 and TRBJ2-5; the D is unclear. The DNA matches TRBJ2-7 better at its end, which makes the J call doubtful. The CDR3 extends over 11 amino acids. CDR1 and CDR2 (germline): SGHTS, YDEGEE.

The chain links TRBV5-5 to TRBJ1-5, with 7 nucleotides matching TRBD1. Germline assignment: CDR1 SGHKS and CDR2 YYEKEE (reference sequence). This CDR3 has 15 amino acids. With V trimmed by 4 bases and J by 4 bases, 8 bases remained unmatched. Here the CDR3 reads CASSAQDRRNQPQHF. The DNA of the CDR3 is TGTGCCAGCAGCGCCCAGGACAGGCGTAATCAGCCCCAGCATTTT.

This chain uses TRBV9 with TRBJ2-2; D may be TRBD2 (6 bases). V gave up 5 bases and J gave up 1 base, with 12 bases separating them. There are 15 residues in the CDR3. Per the germline V gene, CDR1 is SGDLS and CDR2 is YYNGEE. The CDR3 here is CASRAPGENTGELFF. In DNA, the CDR3 is TGTGCCAGCAGGGCCCCGGGGGAGAACACCGGGGAGCTGTTTTTT.

The chain has TRBV19 and TRBJ1-6, with D maybe TRBD1 (5 bases). This CDR3 region has 16 residues. V lost 5 bases and J 7 bases, leaving 18 bases between the germline ends. Germline CDR1 LNHDA, CDR2 SQIVND (reference sequence). The CDR3 DNA follows: TGTGCCAGTAGTCTAATCCCCGGGACTGAGAATTCACCCCTCCACTTT. This encodes CASSLIPGTENSPLHF.

This CDR3 reads CASAGQGSYGYTF. Written as DNA, the CDR3 is TGTGCCAGCGCTGGACAGGGGAGCTATGGCTACACCTTC. The V and J genes are TRBV28 and TRBJ1-2; TRBD1 matches at 9 bases. The CDR3 covers 13 residues. The V segment lost 8 bases and the J segment 4 bases; nucleotides outside the gene matches: 5. Germline V gene lookup returns CDR1 MDHEN and CDR2 SYDVKM.

The chain couples TRBV7-6 to TRBJ2-6, with TRBD1 identical over 7 bases. The CDR3 has 20 amino acids. J lost 0 bases, V lost 4 bases, and 15 bases had no gene match. Germline V gives CDR1 SGHVS, CDR2 FNYEAQ. CDR3 loop: CASSYGSRDSFGSGANVLTF. In nucleotides, the CDR3 is TGTGCCAGCAGCTACGGTTCCCGGGACAGCTTCGGCTCTGGGGCCAACGTCCTGACTTTC.

This chain joins TRBV27 and TRBJ2-1; either TRBD1 or TRBD2 may supply D (5 bases each). This CDR3 comprises 17 residues. The ends were cut back, 5 bases at V and 7 bases at J, with 24 bases in the middle. From germline, CDR1 is MNHEY and CDR2 SMNVEV (reference sequence). CDR3 in DNA: TGTGCCAGCAGTCCGACCGATTTGAGGGGTTTCGGGAATGAGCAGTTCTTC. It translates to CASSPTDLRGFGNEQFF.

This clone has just one count. The V and J genes are TRBV6-5 and TRBJ2-6, with TRBD1 matching 7 bases. V was clipped by 6 bases and J by 4 bases; unmatched bases: 6. The CDR3 is made up of 15 amino acids. Germline values: CDR1 MNHEY, CDR2 SVGAGI. The chain's CDR3 is CASRPTGVGANVLTF. CDR3 coding DNA: TGTGCCAGCAGGCCCACAGGGGTCGGGGCCAACGTCCTGACTTTC.

The J gene is TRBJ2-1, the V gene TRBV2, with 7 bases lining up with TRBD1. Germline CDR1 is SNHLY and CDR2 is FYNNEI. V gave up 4 bases and J gave up 3 bases; unmatched junction bases: 6. There are 15 residues in the CDR3. Written as DNA, the CDR3 is TGTGCCAGCAGTGTCCAAGGGGACAGCTACAATGAGCAGTTCTTC. Its translation is CASSVQGDSYNEQFF.

The CDR3 DNA follows: TGTGCCAGCAGCTCCCAGCGAATCGAGCAGTACTTC. This gives the protein CASSSQRIEQYF. The genes are TRBV11-2 and TRBJ2-7, with no clear D. Trimming pared 4 bases from V and 6 bases from J, leaving 10 bases between. CDR1 and CDR2 (germline): SGHAT, FQNNGV. The CDR3 has 12 amino acids.

The CDR3 loop is CASSVALQETQYF. CDR3 DNA sequence: TGTGCCAGCAGCGTAGCACTTCAAGAGACCCAGTACTTC. This chain joins TRBV9 and TRBJ2-5; D is undetermined. The germline V gene encodes CDR1 SGDLS and CDR2 YYNGEE. The CDR3 runs to 13 residues. V was cut by 0 bases and J by 2 bases, with 5 bases left in between.

The J gene is TRBJ2-5, the V gene TRBV18; D may match TRBD1 or TRBD2 (6 bases each). Trimming took off 4 bases at V and 3 bases at J, with 12 bases between the two ends. The CDR3 covers 14 residues. Germline CDR1 reads KGHSH; CDR2 reads LQKENI. CDR3 in amino acids: CASSRKGGKETQYF. The CDR3 nucleotides are TGTGCCAGCTCACGAAAAGGGGGGAAAGAGACCCAGTACTTC.

The table lists this clone with a count of one. The genes are TRBV2 and TRBJ2-2, with TRBD2 matching over 11 bases. The CDR3 runs to 19 residues. Germline CDR1 is SNHLY and CDR2 is FYNNEI. V trimming: 2 bases; J trimming: 3 bases; junction bases outside the gene matches: 11. CDR3 loop: CASSESPPLAGGDTGELFF. The CDR3 DNA reads as TGTGCCAGCAGTGAAAGTCCCCCCCTAGCGGGAGGCGACACCGGGGAGCTGTTTTTT.

CDR3 nucleotides: TGCAGCGTTGAAGAGACAGCTGGAAACACCATATATTTT. It encodes CSVEETAGNTIYF. This rearrangement joins TRBV29-1 to TRBJ1-3; D might be TRBD1 (5 bases). Deletions cut 0 bases from V and 2 bases from J, with 5 bases between. Germline V gene sequence: CDR1 SQVTM, CDR2 ANQGSEA. This CDR3 spans 13 amino acids.

The chain employs TRBV5-6 and TRBJ2-7; a possible D gene is TRBD2 (6 bases). Trimming stripped 4 bases from V and 1 base from J, with 21 bases between. CDR1 SGHDT and CDR2 YYEEEE come from the germline V gene. This CDR3 comprises 17 residues. The CDR3 sequence: CASSRAGLAPLSYEQYF. The CDR3 region has the DNA TGTGCCAGCAGCCGCGCCGGGCTAGCGCCCCTTTCCTACGAGCAGTACTTC.